One T cell receptor (beta chain) is described in this entry. Its antigen remains undetermined. Qualities for individual bases were not recorded, and no much larger clone is one base off. The library was prepared using 5' RACE. TCRdb shows the sequencer as Illumina HiSeq 2500. A second PCR of 7 to 11 cycles was performed with a sample-barcoded 5' primer and a J-beta primer mix. Each TCR beta cDNA molecule received a unique molecular identifier from a template-switch 5' adaptor carrying 12 random nucleotides. Each sample yielded at least 2.5 million CDR3-containing paired-end reads. The Mint cDNA synthesis kit, primed by a TRBC-specific oligonucleotide, was used to synthesize first-strand cDNA from all RNA. After uracil-DNA glycosylase treatment, a first 18-cycle PCR used universal primers M1SS and BC2_uni_R on all cDNA. The authors' analysis ran thus. Normalization of each sample was performed by random selection of 1 million high-quality reads, each carrying a distinct molecular identifier. Instead of being binned into consensus sequences, reads with shared molecular identifiers were discarded. MiTCR, set to a Q25 quality threshold and the strictest error-elimination algorithm, was used for CDR3 identification, clonotype clustering and error correction. A nonparametric unseen species model with Euler transformation was used to estimate a lower bound on total TCR beta diversity. The public reads were run again by TCRdb, first through fastp at Q25 and then through MiXCR, and only productive beta chains were kept. Records with the same CDR3 protein are collapsed into one entry carrying the most frequent genes and DNA. V and J calls and clone size were set by TCRdb, not the authors. This sample lists approximately 780,000 distinct CDR3 sequences; roughly 26% were detected once. The ten largest clones take up over 2.5% of the sample.

Systemically healthy Caucasian individuals from Russia, 39 in total and aged about 6 to 100 years, were included as donors. Ten milliliters of peripheral blood were collected from each donor into EDTA-treated Vacutainer tubes. PBMCs were isolated by Ficoll-Paque density-gradient centrifugation, with at least 6.5 million obtained per sample. Trizol reagent was used to extract total RNA from PBMCs, with at least 5 micrograms per sample. For every donor, an aliquot of PBMCs went through flow cytometry to measure the percentages of naive CD45RAhigh/CD27high T cells. This sample is drawn from a study of blood T cells in healthy people across ages (dated by TCRdb to between 2015 and 2017). In the study overall: In model experiments, roughly one uniquely barcoded TCR beta cDNA molecule per two T cells was captured by template switching. The study measured age-related changes in TCR beta repertoire diversity using deep sequencing normalized with unique cDNA molecular identifiers. Donors were grouped into four age groups: young (average roughly 16 years), middle-aged (around 39), aged (around 60) and long-lived (roughly 80). The study analyzed two additional independent replicas of 1 million unique cDNA reads from the same blood draw for two donors, one aged 18 to 30 and one aged 80 or older. Overall results and qualifications from the work: Donor CMV infection status was unknown, potentially confounding age-related changes in expanded clonotypes. Compared with the aged group, more naive CD4+ T cells, fewer expanded clones and increased TCR diversity were shown by the long-lived group, suggesting age selection. There was a strong correlation between observed TCR beta diversity and the percentage of naive T cells measured by flow cytometry. Because profiling used bulk unsorted PBMCs, naive and antigen-experienced compartments could not be compared conclusively. Estimates of total diversity from one million sequenced T cells were regarded as lower bounds and underestimates. As age increased, observed TCR beta diversity per million T cells dropped in a roughly linear way, and a significant reduction was already evident by age roughly 40.

These data are also associated with another study on T cells of mothers and their children. The second study's authors report: Nine systemically healthy Caucasian individuals, comprising three mothers and their six children, were included as donors. cDNA synthesis used all of the extracted RNA, with about 1.5 ug of RNA in each 15 ul reaction. In the second PCR, the M1S primer introduced both the sample barcodes and 2-4 random nucleotides. Over 10 million TCR beta CDR3 reads came from each mother, compared with millions of reads from each child. TCR recombination output is similarly shaped by thymic selection in related and unrelated pairs, with a minor effect exerted by inherited differences. Normalized repertoire overlap in related mother-child pairs was always slightly higher than in unrelated mother-child pairs, but the difference was never significant. No persistent microchimeric T cell clones were detected, at a sensitivity of around 97 clones per million clonotypes. In the study, deep NGS was used to compare the TCR beta repertoires of mothers and children, and features distinguishing related mother-child pairs from unrelated individuals were sought. The mean age was roughly 36 +/- 4 years for the mothers and 11 +/- 4 years for the children. After adapter ligation was performed with NEBNext reagents, the libraries were sequenced on an Illumina HiSeq 2000 with 100+100 nt paired-end reads. To avoid cross-contamination, the mother libraries and the child libraries were prepared a month apart and sequenced in separate runs. For each donor, somewhere between roughly 450,000 and 2,200,000 distinct TCR beta clonotypes were identified. Naive TCR beta clonotypes were estimated from low-frequency clonotypes matched to each donor's FACS-determined naive share, without sorting.

The sequence derives from a boy younger than 18 in good health. The sequenced sample was blood.

The CDR3 in this case is CASSWGMGSTSYEQYF. The DNA is as follows: TGTGCCAGCAGTTGGGGGATGGGCAGCACCTCCTACGAGCAGTACTTC. Recombination joined TRBV28 with TRBJ2-7; the D region is possibly TRBD1 or TRBD2, each matching across 5 bases. From its cysteine to its phenylalanine, the CDR3 spans 16 amino acids. The DNA shown is the 48-base CDR3, in frame from base 1. V is shortened by 4 bases, J by 0 bases, and the region joining them spans 16 bases. CDR1 and CDR2, per the germline V gene, are MDHEN and SYDVKM.